The 24 T cell receptor beta chains listed next were all sequenced from one sample in a study of T cells in Graves' hyperthyroidism and ophthalmopathy. RNA transcripts yielded amplified TCR beta CDR3 regions. Initially, a first-round RT-PCR of the TCR CDR3 employed the HTBI primer set. Via MiXCR, TCRdb re-called the multiplex PCR reads, giving one row per CDR3 protein. The sample contains a few hundred thousand distinct CDR3 sequences, 15% to 19% of which appear only once. The sample was blood. All receptors derive from a woman aged 25 to 39 with Graves' hyperthyroidism.

The rearrangement links TRBV19 to TRBJ2-3, with 9 bases matching TRBD1. Germline lookup yields CDR1 LNHDA and CDR2 SQIVND (reference sequence). The V gene end was trimmed by 4 bases and the J gene end by 0 bases; junction bases not matched to a gene: 2. The length of the CDR3 is 15 residues. The CDR3 DNA reads as TGTGCCAGTAGTAACAGGGGGCTTAGCACAGATACGCAGTATTTT. This translates into CASSNRGLSTDTQYF.

In regard to this clonotype: The junction departs from germline at one end; a sequencing error may be responsible. This chain uses TRBV28 with TRBJ1-1, with D possibly matching TRBD1 (6 bases). The germline V gene has CDR1 MDHEN and CDR2 SYDVKM. The CDR3 length is 16 residues. CDR3 in DNA: TGTGCCAGCAGGCAACCTAGTTTAGGGGGTAACACTGAAGCTCTCTTT. Translating it yields CASRQPSLGGNTEALF.

The rearrangement links TRBV6-1 to TRBJ2-7; D remains ambiguous. The CDR3 sequence is 12 residues long. Germline V gene lookup returns CDR1 MNHNS and CDR2 SASEGT. Trimming took 2 bases from V and 2 from J, leaving 4 bases between them. CDR3 in DNA: TGTGCCAGCAGTGAATGGGCCTACGAGCAGTACTTC. Translation gives CASSEWAYEQYF.

V usage is TRBV7-9 and J usage is TRBJ2-7; tentatively, D is TRBD2 (6 bases). This CDR3 is 15 amino acids long. The V gene's germline CDR1 is SEHNR and CDR2 FQNEAQ (reference sequence). Trimming pared 5 bases from V and 3 bases from J, leaving 17 bases between. CDR3 DNA: TGTGCCAGCAGCCAAGGTGGACTAAGAAACTACGAGCAGTACTTC. Translation: CASSQGGLRNYEQYF. The full variable domain, with the rest looked up from reference TRBV7-9 and TRBJ2-7, is DTGVSQNPRHKITKRGQNVTFRCDPISEHNRLYWYRQTLGQGPEFLTYFQNEAQLEKSRLLSDRFSAERPKGSFSTLEIQRTEQGDSAMYLCASSQGGLRNYEQYFGPGTRLTVT.

The rearrangement uses TRBV7-9 and TRBJ2-3; TRBD2 matches at 10 bases. CDR3 size: 16 residues. CDR1 SEHNR and CDR2 FQNEAQ come from the germline V gene (reference sequence). J gave up 5 bases and V 5 bases, and 10 bases lay outside the gene matches. CDR3 DNA sequence: TGTGCCAGCAGCCCAAGCGGGAGGGCCTCAGGAGATACGCAGTATTTT. Translating it yields CASSPSGRASGDTQYF.

This clonotype was observed at least ten times. The rearrangement links TRBV7-2 to TRBJ2-2; 13 nucleotides match TRBD2. The CDR3 is 19 residues long. The germline gives CDR1 SGHTA, CDR2 FQGNSA. V lost 3 bases and J lost 1; bases outside the gene matches: 8. The CDR3 DNA sequence: TGTGCCAGCAGCTTTCACACTTGGACTAGCGGGAGGAACACCGGGGAGCTGTTTTTT. Amino acids: CASSFHTWTSGRNTGELFF.

This clonotype was found many times. The chain employs TRBV11-2 and TRBJ2-7; the match to TRBD1 covers 7 bases. With V trimmed by 6 bases and J by 4 bases, 0 bases remained unmatched. The CDR3 sequence is 11 residues long. CDR1 SGHAT and CDR2 FQNNGV come from the germline V gene. The CDR3 region has the DNA TGTGCCAGCAGGACAGGGTACGAGCAGTACTTC. Translating gives CASRTGYEQYF.

This sequence joins TRBV5-1 and TRBJ2-5, with 10 bases matching TRBD2. Germline assignment: CDR1 SGHRS and CDR2 YFSETQ. The CDR3 consists of 13 residues. The J segment lost 12 bases and the V segment lost 4 bases, leaving 9 bases of the junction unmatched. The CDR3 protein is CASSLLAGGAKYF. The CDR3 region has the DNA TGCGCCAGCAGCCTCTTAGCGGGAGGCGCCAAGTACTTC.

Many counts were recorded for this clonotype. This chain connects TRBV7-2 to TRBJ2-1; possibly TRBD1 for D (6 bases). The V and J ends lost 4 bases and 3 bases respectively, with 13 bases between them. The germline CDR1 and CDR2 sequences are SGHTA and FQGNSA. The CDR3 totals 15 residues. The CDR3 here is CASSWTGTNYNEQFF. The CDR3 DNA is TGTGCCAGCAGCTGGACCGGGACAAACTACAATGAGCAGTTCTTC.

This clonotype was observed many times. The chain uses TRBV30 and TRBJ2-7; D is unclear. The V end lost 4 bases, the J end lost 5 bases, and 12 bases lay between the germline ends. The germline gives CDR1 GTSNPN, CDR2 SVGIG (reference sequence). This CDR3 region has 12 residues. The CDR3 protein is CAWNNPPDEQYF. In DNA, the CDR3 is TGTGCCTGGAACAACCCCCCCGACGAGCAGTACTTC.

This clonotype was counted ten times or more. The chain links TRBV12-3 or TRBV12-4 to TRBJ1-5; D remains unclear. CDR3 length: 14 residues. V gave up 8 bases and J gave up 0 bases, with 11 bases separating them. The CDR3 region is CASGKADSNQPQHF. The CDR3 region has the DNA TGTGCCAGCGGTAAAGCCGATAGCAATCAGCCCCAGCATTTT.

This clonotype was seen at least ten times. This rearrangement joins TRBV6-1 to TRBJ2-3; D not certain. The CDR3 totals 13 residues. Germline V gene data show CDR1 as MNHNS and CDR2 as SASEGT. V dropped 4 bases and J dropped 1 base, with 6 bases sitting between them. The chain's CDR3 is CASSGVGTDTQYF. The CDR3 region has the DNA TGTGCCAGCAGTGGGGTTGGCACAGATACGCAGTATTTT.

This clonotype was found a few times. V gene TRBV4-3 combines with J gene TRBJ2-7; D possibly uses TRBD1 or TRBD2 (5 bases each). The CDR3 is 15 amino acids. Per the germline V gene, CDR1 is LGHNA and CDR2 is YSLEER. Trimming pared 0 bases from V and 2 bases from J, leaving 11 bases between. The CDR3 DNA sequence: TGCGCCAGCAGCCAAGATTATATGGGGGCCTACGAGCAGTACTTC. Translation gives CASSQDYMGAYEQYF.

This clonotype has a count of ten or more. The genes are TRBV5-1 and TRBJ1-1; D is perhaps TRBD1 (6 bases). CDR1 SGHRS and CDR2 YFSETQ come from the germline V gene. With 2 bases removed from V and 0 bases from J, the gap between germline ends came to 14 bases. The CDR3 consists of 16 residues. The CDR3 loop is CASSFNRAKMNTEAFF. The CDR3 region has the DNA TGCGCCAGCAGCTTCAACAGGGCTAAGATGAACACTGAAGCTTTCTTT.

Ten or more counts support this clonotype. V gene TRBV7-9 combines with J gene TRBJ2-3; possibly TRBD2 for D (6 bases). The V gene lost 3 bases and the J gene lost 2 bases, with 15 bases spanning the gap. In germline, CDR1 is SEHNR, CDR2 FQNEAQ (reference sequence). This CDR3 is built from 16 residues. In nucleotides, the CDR3 is TGTGCCAGCAGCTTTTTACGGGAGCCCCCCACAGATACGCAGTATTTT. Translation gives CASSFLREPPTDTQYF.

This clonotype has ten or more counts. This chain joins TRBV3-1 and TRBJ1-5; the D gene is possibly TRBD1 (5 bases). V dropped 4 bases and J dropped 5 bases, with 18 bases sitting between them. The CDR3 sequence is 16 residues long. Germline values: CDR1 LGHDT, CDR2 YNNKEL (reference sequence). The CDR3 DNA sequence: TGTGCCAGCAGCCCTTATGGGGCAGTCGGAGATCAGCCCCAGCATTTT. It translates to CASSPYGAVGDQPQHF. The whole variable domain, filled in from reference TRBV3-1 and TRBJ1-5, reads DTAVSQTPKYLVTQMGNDKSIKCEQNLGHDTMYWYKQDSKKFLKIMFSYNNKELIINETVPNRFSPKSPDKAHLNLHINSLELGDSAVYFCASSPYGAVGDQPQHFGDGTRLSIL.

This clonotype was found a few times. V and J are TRBV7-9 and TRBJ2-7; 9 bases are shared with TRBD2. Germline V CDR1 and CDR2: SEHNR, FQNEAQ (reference sequence). Unmatched junction bases numbered 12, after V lost 4 bases and J lost 2 bases. The CDR3 totals 17 residues. CDR3 in amino acids: CASSSYPPSGKAYEQYF. Written as DNA, the CDR3 is TGTGCCAGCAGCTCTTACCCCCCTAGCGGGAAAGCCTACGAGCAGTACTTC.

This clonotype has at least ten counts. V and J are TRBV7-9 and TRBJ2-7; D might be TRBD2 (5 bases). Trimming took off 7 bases at V and 0 bases at J, with 16 bases between the two ends. Per germline, CDR1 SEHNR and CDR2 FQNEAQ (reference sequence). CDR3 length equals 15 residues. The CDR3: CASTISYEGSYEQYF. The CDR3, as DNA: TGTGCCAGCACCATCAGCTACGAGGGCTCCTACGAGCAGTACTTC.

The V gene is TRBV6-1, the J gene TRBJ1-4; 7 nucleotides match TRBD1. CDR3 length: 14 amino acids. Per the germline V gene, CDR1 is MNHNS and CDR2 is SASEGT. J was trimmed by 3 bases and V by 7 bases; bases with no gene match: 5. The CDR3 region has the DNA TGTGCCAGCATCACCGGGACAGCTAATGAAAAACTGTTTTTT. Its translation is CASITGTANEKLFF.

This clonotype was recorded many times. V usage is TRBV30 and J usage is TRBJ2-2; 12 nucleotides match TRBD2. Germline CDR1 and CDR2: GTSNPN and SVGIG (reference sequence). Trimming cost V 3 bases and J 6 bases; bases outside gene matches: 2. This CDR3 has 14 amino acids. CDR3 nucleotides: TGTGCCTGGAGCAGACTAGCGGGAGCCGGGGAGCTGTTTTTT. It yields the protein CAWSRLAGAGELFF.

Many counts were recorded for this clonotype. The chain has TRBV2 and TRBJ2-7; D gene ambiguous. The V end lost 7 bases, the J end lost 1 base, and 11 bases lay between the germline ends. Germline V lookup: CDR1 SNHLY, CDR2 FYNNEI. The CDR3 runs to 13 residues. Here the CDR3 reads CASTPTVSYEQYF. CDR3 nucleotide sequence: TGTGCCAGCACCCCCACGGTGTCCTACGAGCAGTACTTC.

V is TRBV29-1 and J is TRBJ2-1; TRBD2 matches at 9 bases. J lost 8 bases, V lost 2 bases, and 10 bases had no gene match. CDR1 and CDR2 from the germline V gene are SQVTM and ANQGSEA. This CDR3 has 15 amino acids. CDR3 nucleotides: TGCAGCGTTGAACTAGCGGGAAGGGAGGGCTATGAGCAGTTCTTC. Its protein product is CSVELAGREGYEQFF.

Points on this clonotype: Just one base apart from a much larger clone, this may be a read error. This chain joins TRBV6-1 and TRBJ2-2; 9 bases are a match to TRBD1. The CDR3 runs to 16 residues. V gave up 7 bases and J gave up 3 bases; unmatched junction bases: 9. Germline V gene sequence: CDR1 MNHNS, CDR2 SASEGT. The CDR3 loop is CASTDADRGDTGELFF. The CDR3 DNA follows: TGTGCCAGCACGGACGCCGACAGGGGGGACACCGGGGAGCTGTTTTTT.

This rearrangement joins TRBV20-1 to TRBJ2-1, with unresolved D. From germline, CDR1 is DFQATT and CDR2 SNEGSKA (reference sequence). The CDR3 is made up of 11 amino acids. The germline V and J ends were trimmed by 3 bases and 12 bases, with 12 bases remaining between them. The CDR3: CSASFLDAQFF. The CDR3 DNA reads as TGCAGTGCTAGCTTCCTCGATGCGCAGTTCTTC.